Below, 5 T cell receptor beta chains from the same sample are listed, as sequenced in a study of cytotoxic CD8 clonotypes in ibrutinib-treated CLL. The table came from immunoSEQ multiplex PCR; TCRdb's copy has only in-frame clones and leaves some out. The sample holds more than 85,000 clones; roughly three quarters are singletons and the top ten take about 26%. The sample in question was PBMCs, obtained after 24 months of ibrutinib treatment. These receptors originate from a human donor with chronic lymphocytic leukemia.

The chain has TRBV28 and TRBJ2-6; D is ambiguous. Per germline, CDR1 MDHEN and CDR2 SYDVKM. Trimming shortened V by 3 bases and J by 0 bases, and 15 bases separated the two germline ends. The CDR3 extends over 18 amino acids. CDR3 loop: CASSFGSPIISGANVLTF. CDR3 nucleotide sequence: TGTGCCAGCAGTTTTGGCAGCCCGATAATCTCTGGGGCCAACGTCCTGACTTTC.

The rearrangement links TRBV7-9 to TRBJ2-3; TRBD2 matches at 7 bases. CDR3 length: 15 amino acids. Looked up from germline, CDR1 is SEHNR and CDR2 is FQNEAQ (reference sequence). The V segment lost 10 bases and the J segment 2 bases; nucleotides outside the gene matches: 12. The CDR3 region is CATSSLLAHTDTQYF. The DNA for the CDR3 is TGTGCCACCTCCTCCTTACTAGCGCACACAGATACGCAGTATTTT.

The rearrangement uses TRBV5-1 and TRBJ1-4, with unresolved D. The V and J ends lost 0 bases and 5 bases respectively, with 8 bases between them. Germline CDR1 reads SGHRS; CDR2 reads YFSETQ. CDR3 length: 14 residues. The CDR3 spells CASSLAQRNEKLFF. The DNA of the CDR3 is TGCGCCAGCAGCTTGGCGCAGAGGAATGAAAAACTGTTTTTT.

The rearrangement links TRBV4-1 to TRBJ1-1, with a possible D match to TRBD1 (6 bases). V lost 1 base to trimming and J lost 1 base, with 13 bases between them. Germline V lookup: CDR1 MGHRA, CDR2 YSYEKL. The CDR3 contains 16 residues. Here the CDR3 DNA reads TGCGCCAGCAGCCAAGGGGGGCCTTTTACGAACACTGAAGCTTTCTTT. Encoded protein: CASSQGGPFTNTEAFF.

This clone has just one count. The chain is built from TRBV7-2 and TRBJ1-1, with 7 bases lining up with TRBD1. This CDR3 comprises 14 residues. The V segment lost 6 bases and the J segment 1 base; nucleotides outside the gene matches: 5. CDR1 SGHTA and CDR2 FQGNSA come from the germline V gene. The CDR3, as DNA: TGTGCCAGCAGAAACAGGGGACCGAACACTGAAGCTTTCTTT. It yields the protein CASRNRGPNTEAFF. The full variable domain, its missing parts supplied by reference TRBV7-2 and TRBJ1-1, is GAGVSQSPSNKVTEKGKDVELRCDPISGHTALYWYRQSLGQGLEFLIYFQGNSAPDKSGLPSDRFSAERTGGSVSTLTIQRTQQEDSAVYLCASRNRGPNTEAFFGQGTRLTVV.